This passage covers 4 T cell receptor beta chains from one sample sequenced in a study of blood T cell repertoires in COVID-19. Some clones are missing from TCRdb's copy, which holds only in-frame ones; the method was immunoSEQ multiplex PCR. The sample records roughly 110,000 clones, 86% being singletons. What was sequenced was peripheral blood. Receptors were obtained from a man in his forties with acute or convalescent COVID-19.

The CDR3 loop is CASSSRGPGANVLTF. DNA of the CDR3: TGTGCCAGCAGCTCCAGGGGGCCTGGGGCCAACGTCCTGACTTTC. The V gene is TRBV11-2, the J gene TRBJ2-6; TRBD1 matches at 8 bases. V gave up 4 bases and J gave up 2 bases; unmatched junction bases: 1. CDR1 and CDR2 from the germline V gene are SGHAT and FQNNGV. The CDR3 length is 15 residues.

The chain couples TRBV30 to TRBJ2-2, with TRBD2 matching 7 bases. V lost 3 bases to trimming and J lost 6 bases; unmatched junction nucleotides: 4. Germline CDR1 and CDR2: GTSNPN and SVGIG (reference sequence). The CDR3 contains 13 residues. DNA of the CDR3: TGTGCCTGGAGCCGACTAGCCGCCGGGGAGCTGTTTTTT. Protein sequence: CAWSRLAAGELFF.

In DNA form, the CDR3 reads TGTGCCAGCAGCCCAATGGACAGGGGGCGCGACTATGGCTACACCTTC. This translates into CASSPMDRGRDYGYTF. The chain has TRBV7-2 and TRBJ1-2; the match to TRBD1 covers 11 bases. V shed 5 bases, J shed 3 bases, and the junction held 8 bases outside the gene matches. The CDR3 is 16 amino acids. Looked up from germline, CDR1 is SGHTA and CDR2 is FQGNSA.

This chain links TRBV25-1 with TRBJ2-7, with 7 bases aligning to TRBD2. CDR1 and CDR2 (germline): MGHDK, SYGVNS. The CDR3 runs to 16 residues. V shed 1 base, J shed 5 bases, and the junction held 11 bases outside the gene matches. This CDR3 is CASSELGRGGLDEQYF. DNA of the CDR3: TGTGCCAGCAGTGAATTGGGGAGGGGAGGGTTAGACGAGCAGTACTTC.